Presented here are 28 T cell receptor beta chains from one specimen sequenced in a study of Graves' ophthalmopathy and Graves' hyperthyroidism. Amplification of the TCR beta CDR3 regions used RNA transcripts (as template). The first-round RT-PCR employed HTBI primers together with the Qiagen OneStep RT-PCR kit. A multiplex PCR was then performed as the second round. TCRdb used MiXCR to reprocess the multiplex PCR reads, holding one entry per CDR3 protein. The sample lists around 520,000 distinct CDR3 sequences, approximately 37% occurring once. The sequenced sample was peripheral blood or thyroid tissue (not recorded which). The receptor set was obtained from an adult man with Graves' hyperthyroidism.

The rearrangement uses TRBV13 and TRBJ1-1; D unresolved. The germline gives CDR1 PRHDT, CDR2 FYEKMQ (reference sequence). This CDR3 has 14 amino acids. Trimming shortened V by 3 bases and J by 5 bases, and 13 bases separated the two germline ends. CDR3 region: CASSFVSEGTEAFF. DNA of the CDR3: TGTGCCAGCAGCTTCGTCAGCGAGGGTACTGAAGCTTTCTTT. Filled out from reference TRBV13 and TRBJ1-1, the complete variable domain reads AAGVIQSPRHLIKEKRETATLKCYPIPRHDTVYWYQQGPGQDPQFLISFYEKMQSDKGSIPDRFSAQQFSDYHSELNMSSLELGDSALYFCASSFVSEGTEAFFGQGTRLTVV.

The rearrangement links TRBV5-6 to TRBJ2-7; D is possibly TRBD1 (6 bases). The CDR3 runs to 14 residues. The V gene lost 1 base and the J gene lost 3 bases, with 11 bases spanning the gap. Germline V CDR1 and CDR2: SGHDT, YYEEEE. The CDR3 nucleotides read TGTGCCAGCAGCTTGACCGGGACACTCTACGAGCAGTACTTC. Its translation is CASSLTGTLYEQYF.

The sample holds many counts of this clonotype. This chain joins TRBV20-1 and TRBJ1-2; D is ambiguous. The CDR3 totals 12 residues. Between the trimmed V and J ends, which lost 0 bases and 3 bases, there was a span of 5 bases. Germline CDR1 DFQATT, CDR2 SNEGSKA (reference sequence). The CDR3: CSARDTYYGYTF. The CDR3 region has the DNA TGCAGTGCTAGAGATACCTACTATGGCTACACCTTC.

This clonotype was recorded at least ten times. The V call is TRBV19, the J call TRBJ1-3; 7 bases line up with TRBD1. The CDR3 loop spans 15 amino acids. Germline V lookup: CDR1 LNHDA, CDR2 SQIVND (reference sequence). V lost 4 bases, J lost 4 bases, and 7 bases stayed unmatched. CDR3 nucleotide sequence: TGTGCCAGTAGTACCCAATCGGACAGGGGAAACACCATATATTTT. It codes for CASSTQSDRGNTIYF. Combining the CDR3 with reference TRBV19 and TRBJ1-3 gives the whole variable domain DGGITQSPKYLFRKEGQNVTLSCEQNLNHDAMYWYRQDPGQGLRLIYYSQIVNDFQKGDIAEGYSVSREKKESFPLTVTSAQKNPTAFYLCASSTQSDRGNTIYFGEGSWLTVV.

This clonotype was seen more than once but under ten times. The J gene is TRBJ1-4, the V gene TRBV4-1; possibly TRBD1 for D (5 bases). This CDR3 has 18 amino acids. V lost 0 bases to trimming and J lost 3 bases, with 17 bases between them. Germline V gene lookup returns CDR1 MGHRA and CDR2 YSYEKL. CDR3 coding DNA: TGCGCCAGCAGCCAAGATACCTTCGGGGGACGGGCTAATGAAAAACTGTTTTTT. Translating gives CASSQDTFGGRANEKLFF.

The chain carries TRBV7-3 and TRBJ1-2, with TRBD1 as a possible D gene (5 bases). The CDR3 loop spans 15 amino acids. CDR1 SGHTA and CDR2 FQGTGA come from the germline V gene. With 7 bases removed from V and 4 bases from J, the gap between germline ends came to 19 bases. The CDR3 region is CASTQGNGAPYGYTF. Here the CDR3 DNA reads TGTGCCAGCACGCAGGGTAATGGGGCCCCCTATGGCTACACCTTC.

The J gene is TRBJ2-7, the V gene TRBV25-1; the D gene is possibly TRBD2 (5 bases). From germline, CDR1 is MGHDK and CDR2 SYGVNS. The length of the CDR3 is 13 residues. V lost 5 bases, J lost 7 bases, and 15 bases lay in between. CDR3 DNA: TGTGCCAGCAGTTACTACGGGCCGGGGGAGCAGTACTTC. As protein: CASSYYGPGEQYF.

Remarks on this clonotype: A clone one base away is much larger, so this may be a read error. V is TRBV20-1 and J is TRBJ1-5; D is unresolved. V was trimmed by 4 bases and J by 0 bases, leaving 10 bases between them. Germline assignment: CDR1 DFQATT and CDR2 SNEGSKA (reference sequence). The length of the CDR3 is 14 residues. The CDR3 here is CSAKPSSSNQPQHF. CDR3 nucleotides: TGCAGTGCTAAGCCGTCTAGTAGCAATCAGCCCCAGCATTTT.

J is TRBJ1-4 and V is TRBV19; the D gene is possibly TRBD1 (5 bases). Trimming left V 5 bases short and J 6 bases short, with 7 bases between. The CDR3 extends over 12 amino acids. Germline lookup yields CDR1 LNHDA and CDR2 SQIVND (reference sequence). Written as DNA, the CDR3 is TGTGCCAGTAGTCCCAGGGATGAAAAACTGTTTTTT. It codes for CASSPRDEKLFF. The full variable domain, rest sourced from reference TRBV19 and TRBJ1-4, is DGGITQSPKYLFRKEGQNVTLSCEQNLNHDAMYWYRQDPGQGLRLIYYSQIVNDFQKGDIAEGYSVSREKKESFPLTVTSAQKNPTAFYLCASSPRDEKLFFGSGTQLSVL.

In its sample, this clonotype was seen many times. The chain is built from TRBV5-8 and TRBJ2-5; 8 bases are shared with TRBD1. This CDR3 is 15 amino acids long. V gave up 0 bases and J gave up 2 bases; unmatched junction bases: 3. CDR1 SGHTS and CDR2 YDEGEE come from the germline V gene. The CDR3 DNA is TGTGCCAGCAGCTTGGCGCGGGACAGGCAAGAGACCCAGTACTTC. Its translation is CASSLARDRQETQYF.

This clonotype was seen only a few times. The chain couples TRBV29-1 to TRBJ1-1, with D possibly TRBD1 on 6 matching bases. CDR1 SQVTM and CDR2 ANQGSEA come from the germline V gene. Trimming left V 6 bases short and J 4 bases short, with 18 bases between. This CDR3 comprises 14 residues. CDR3 sequence: CSVAPGATSTEAFF. DNA for the CDR3: TGCAGCGTCGCCCCAGGGGCAACGAGCACTGAAGCTTTCTTT. Full variable domain (rest looked up from reference TRBV29-1 and TRBJ1-1): SAVISQKPSRDICQRGTSLTIQCQVDSQVTMMFWYRQQPGQSLTLIATANQGSEATYESGFVIDKFPISRPNLTFSTLTVSNMSPEDSSIYLCSVAPGATSTEAFFGQGTRLTVV.

This sequence joins TRBV6-5 and TRBJ1-5; possible D gene TRBD1, 5 bases. The ends were cut back, 5 bases at V and 1 base at J, with 9 bases in the middle. There are 14 residues in the CDR3. Germline assignment: CDR1 MNHEY and CDR2 SVGAGI. The CDR3 bases are TGTGCCAGCAGTCCGGGGCACAGCAATCAGCCCCAGCATTTT. Its translation: CASSPGHSNQPQHF.

The chain uses TRBV28 and TRBJ1-1, with D tentatively TRBD1 (5 bases). Germline V gives CDR1 MDHEN, CDR2 SYDVKM. V gave up 7 bases and J gave up 7 bases, with 13 bases separating them. This CDR3 has 12 residues. The CDR3 DNA is TGTGCCAGCACTCCAGGGCGTGATGAAGCTTTCTTT. Translating it yields CASTPGRDEAFF.

The rearrangement uses TRBV12-3 or TRBV12-4 and TRBJ1-1, with 7 positions matching TRBD1. Trimming removed 6 bases from V and 0 bases from J; junction bases left unmatched: 4. This CDR3 contains 14 residues. This CDR3 is CASRSGQLNTEAFF. CDR3 nucleotide sequence: TGTGCCAGCAGGTCGGGACAGCTGAACACTGAAGCTTTCTTT.

The CDR3, as DNA: TGTGCCAGCAGTGCTAGATTGGGGGGCTATGGCTACACCTTC. It codes for CASSARLGGYGYTF. The gene calls are TRBV2 and TRBJ1-2; D possibly corresponds to TRBD1 (5 bases). The CDR3 length is 14 residues. V was pared by 4 bases and J by 4 bases, with 13 bases between. In germline, CDR1 is SNHLY, CDR2 FYNNEI. The full variable domain, with the rest looked up from reference TRBV2 and TRBJ1-2, is EPEVTQTPSHQVTQMGQEVILRCVPISNHLYFYWYRQILGQKVEFLVSFYNNEISEKSEIFDDQFSVERPDGSNFTLKIRSTKLEDSAMYFCASSARLGGYGYTFGSGTRLTVV.

This clonotype was counted between two and nine times. This chain joins TRBV7-2 and TRBJ1-2; D not certain. Germline-derived CDR1 and CDR2 are SGHTA and FQGNSA. Trimming took off 5 bases at V and 2 bases at J, with 9 bases between the two ends. This CDR3 has 13 amino acids. CDR3 sequence: CASSPTRNYGYTF. CDR3 sequence (DNA): TGTGCCAGCAGCCCCACAAGAAACTATGGCTACACCTTC.

This clonotype was found a few times. The chain recombines TRBV12-3 or TRBV12-4 with TRBJ2-2; a weak D match, TRBD2 (5 bases). This CDR3 is 18 amino acids long. The ends were cut back, 3 bases at V and 4 bases at J, with 21 bases in the middle. In nucleotides, the CDR3 is TGTGCCAGCAGTTTCTGGCCTAGCACTCCCCCGAGCACCGGGGAGCTGTTTTTT. It encodes CASSFWPSTPPSTGELFF.

Ten or more counts support this clonotype. The V and J genes are TRBV6-1 and TRBJ1-1, with D unclear. Trimming pared 4 bases from V and 5 bases from J, leaving 14 bases between. Germline values: CDR1 MNHNS, CDR2 SASEGT. The CDR3 totals 14 residues. Here the CDR3 reads CASSGKPPKTEAFF. In DNA, the CDR3 is TGTGCCAGCAGTGGTAAGCCACCTAAGACTGAAGCTTTCTTT.

Ten or more counts support this clonotype. The chain combines TRBV10-3 with TRBJ2-2; 10 bases align to TRBD2. Germline V gene lookup returns CDR1 ENHRY and CDR2 SYGVKD. Trimming at V came to 7 bases and at J to 5 bases, leaving 7 bases not matched to a gene. The CDR3 covers 15 residues. The CDR3 DNA reads TGTGCCATCACCGGGCAACTAGCGGGAACCGGGGAGCTGTTTTTT. Translated, it gives CAITGQLAGTGELFF.

This clonotype was counted ten times or more. This chain connects TRBV29-1 to TRBJ1-2; TRBD1 matches 9 bases. CDR3 length: 15 amino acids. V gave up 6 bases and J gave up 2 bases; unmatched junction bases: 10. Germline loops: CDR1 SQVTM, CDR2 ANQGSEA. The CDR3 loop reads CSVAGTGTTNYGYTF. CDR3 DNA sequence: TGCAGCGTCGCCGGGACAGGGACGACAAACTATGGCTACACCTTC.

Only a few counts were recorded for this clonotype. The chain couples TRBV9 to TRBJ2-5; 14 bases map to TRBD2. Germline V gene lookup returns CDR1 SGDLS and CDR2 YYNGEE. V lost 4 bases to trimming and J lost 5 bases; unmatched junction nucleotides: 10. The CDR3 has 17 amino acids. The CDR3 region is CASSLGLAGAAGETQYF. For the CDR3, the DNA is TGTGCCAGCAGCTTGGGACTAGCGGGAGCCGCAGGGGAGACCCAGTACTTC.

The chain links TRBV9 to TRBJ1-4; D gene unclear. This CDR3 spans 14 amino acids. Germline CDR1 reads SGDLS; CDR2 reads YYNGEE. The V and J ends lost 5 bases and 5 bases respectively, with 13 bases between them. The CDR3 DNA reads as TGTGCCAGCAGTCGAGGCGGATACAATGAAAAACTGTTTTTT. This translates into CASSRGGYNEKLFF.

V is TRBV12-3 or TRBV12-4 and J is TRBJ1-2, with TRBD1 identical over 7 bases. The junction had 5 bases not matched to a gene; V was cut back by 7 bases and J by 3 bases. The CDR3 spans 13 residues. CDR3 loop: CASTSQGDYGYTF. For the CDR3, the DNA is TGTGCCAGCACCTCCCAGGGGGACTATGGCTACACCTTC.

This clonotype appeared a few times. The rearrangement links TRBV28 to TRBJ2-7; 7 positions agree with TRBD2. The germline gives CDR1 MDHEN, CDR2 SYDVKM. The V gene end was trimmed by 3 bases and the J gene end by 2 bases; junction bases not matched to a gene: 10. The CDR3 covers 16 residues. This CDR3 is CASSFPPLGTTYEQYF. The CDR3 region has the DNA TGTGCCAGCAGTTTTCCCCCTCTTGGGACTACCTACGAGCAGTACTTC.

This clonotype was counted ten times or more. V usage is TRBV20-1 and J usage is TRBJ1-2, with D possibly being TRBD1 (6 bases). The CDR3 length is 14 residues. V was pared by 6 bases and J by 3 bases, with 17 bases between. Germline V gene data show CDR1 as DFQATT and CDR2 as SNEGSKA (reference sequence). The CDR3 nucleotides read TGCAGTGCCACCGGACAGCTATTGGACTATGGCTACACCTTC. Encoded protein: CSATGQLLDYGYTF.

CDR3 nucleotides: TGCAGCTTTTCTGTGGGGCTGACAGGGAACACTGAAGCTTTCTTT. It is translated as CSFSVGLTGNTEAFF. V usage is TRBV29-1 and J usage is TRBJ1-1; weak D call: TRBD1 (6 bases). This CDR3 has 15 amino acids. V was trimmed by 8 bases and J by 1 base, leaving 20 bases between them. Germline CDR1 is SQVTM and CDR2 is ANQGSEA.

This clonotype was counted many times. The gene calls are TRBV5-8 and TRBJ2-7; 9 positions agree with TRBD2. There are 16 residues in the CDR3. Losses at the gene ends were 7 bases for V and 5 bases for J; bases not matched to a gene: 16. In germline, CDR1 is SGHTS, CDR2 YDEGEE. The CDR3 DNA sequence: TGTGCCAGCCAATTAGGGGCTAGCGGGATTCCCGACGAGCAGTACTTC. This gives the protein CASQLGASGIPDEQYF.

This clonotype has a count of ten or more. V and J are TRBV24-1 and TRBJ1-5; 8 bases match TRBD1. From germline, CDR1 is KGHDR and CDR2 SFDVKD. V lost 3 bases, J lost 5 bases, and 5 bases stayed unmatched. The CDR3 has 15 amino acids. The CDR3: CATSDGQGAYQPQHF. The CDR3 DNA reads as TGTGCCACCAGTGATGGGCAGGGGGCATATCAGCCCCAGCATTTT.